Listed below are T cell receptor beta chains from one sample, sequenced in a study of blood T cell repertoires in COVID-19. Assay: immunoSEQ multiplex PCR; the TCRdb copy retains only in-frame clones and omits some. The profile shows around 620,000 clones, 90% of them singletons. The specimen was peripheral blood. The receptor source for this set is a woman younger than 35 with acute or convalescent COVID-19. The CDR3 runs from the conserved cysteine through the conserved F or W.

TRBV30	14	TRBJ1-2	CALFPGRVPEGYTF
TRBV24-1	18	TRBJ1-2	CATSGPGTGAGDNYGYTF
TRBV11-2	18	TRBJ2-3	CASSLVPEAGPYTDTQYF
TRBV7-9	15	TRBJ1-2	CASSPSRSTPGGYTF
TRBV14	14	TRBJ1-2	CASSPGQGVVGYTF
TRBV5-1	13	TRBJ1-1	CASSDKPNTEAFF
TRBV4-1	15	TRBJ2-3	CASNHGRGGADTQYF
TRBV3-1/TRBV3-2	14	TRBJ1-2	CASSPRDRGLGYTF
TRBV4-1	14	TRBJ1-1	CASSRPTGNTEAFF
TRBV6-4	12	TRBJ2-5	CAFTDRGETQYF
TRBV15	13	TRBJ1-3	CATSSGSGNTIYF
TRBV6-2/TRBV6-3	15	TRBJ2-1	CASSYVAGLYNEQFF
TRBV18	15	TRBJ2-2	CASSPQGMNTGELFF
TRBV7-9	15	TRBJ2-7	CASSRRGGSIYEQYF
TRBV18	15	TRBJ1-2	CASSDGTGPSYGYTF
TRBV2	13	TRBJ1-1	CASKGHPNTEAFF
TRBV5-5	16	TRBJ2-7	CASSRDFIAVSYEQYF
TRBV20-1	13	TRBJ2-4	CSASLDTKNIQYF
TRBV11-3	13	TRBJ1-1	CASSFTGNTEAFF
TRBV9	16	TRBJ2-1	CASSVGRGGHYNEQFF
TRBV7-8	17	TRBJ2-3	CASSPKPTGLPTDTQYF
TRBV27	13	TRBJ1-2	CASSLSQGHGYTF
TRBV28	13	TRBJ1-2	CASALNRDLGYTF
TRBV5-6	14	TRBJ1-4	CASSLRQGSEKLFF
TRBV6-1	14	TRBJ1-1	CASSDPGHRTEAFF
TRBV7-2	15	TRBJ2-1	CASSLGGGASNEQFF
TRBV28	16	TRBJ1-1	CASSLWGDRGRTEAFF
TRBV9	12	TRBJ1-2	CASSGERYGYTF
TRBV19	18	TRBJ1-2	CASSPRQGGSLSWYGYTF
TRBV11-1	16	TRBJ1-4	CASSPGQGRSDEKLFF
TRBV7-3	15	TRBJ2-1	CASSHPGTEDNEQFF
TRBV27	13	TRBJ2-7	CASSPNSYYEQYF
TRBV6-1	16	TRBJ1-3	CASSEARGSGPKTIYF
TRBV5-1	17	TRBJ2-4	CASSPGGAWQAKNIQYF
TRBV7-2	11	TRBJ2-3	CASSSLDTQYF
TRBV4-3	20	TRBJ2-1	CASSQDLGETSKVPYNEQFF
TRBV14	14	TRBJ1-2	CASSQEAEEYGYTF
TRBV10-3	13	TRBJ2-3	CAIIDRVTDTQYF
TRBV19	15	TRBJ1-2	CASSSRQGMHYGYTF
TRBV9	13	TRBJ1-4	CASSLGGDEKLFF
TRBV12-3/TRBV12-4	12	TRBJ2-1	CASSHIYNEQFF